This record covers a single T cell receptor (beta chain). The target antigen is unknown. Full-length variable regions came from constant-region reverse primers plus semi-nested Nested Universal Primer A PCR. TCRdb reanalysed the 5' RACE reads using MiXCR and keeps one entry per CDR3 protein. The sample includes around 50,000 distinct CDR3 sequences, roughly 28% of them seen just once. Treg sorting used a CD4+CD25+CD127-/low gate. Germline loops: CDR1 MNHEY, CDR2 SVGAGI. Trimming left V 6 bases short and J 7 bases short, with 12 bases between. CDR3 length: 12 amino acids. Study findings and constraints: The TCR gene usage of tumor memory CD4+ T cells clustered together with blood and lymph node memory CD4+ cells and with lymph node naive CD4+ cells. Whole repertoires were not studied in the larger cohort, only one V-J beta rearrangement.

Sample: tumor-infiltrating Tregs sorted from the breast tumor. This TCR was recovered from a female donor with breast cancer. The rearrangement joins TRBV6-5 to TRBJ1-2; a possible D gene is TRBD1 (5 bases). DNA of the CDR3: TGTGCCAGCAGGAACGGGGGTGGTGGCTACACCTTC. This encodes CASRNGGGGYTF.